The clone carrying this T cell receptor (beta chain) was counted a few times. This specimen comes from a study of blood T cell repertoires in COVID-19. Study as a whole: The samples span acute and convalescent COVID-19 from the United States, Italy and Spain. PBMCs, B-cell-depleted T cells, or T cells provided the cDNA or gDNA that made up the material.

In the study's own analysis: The assay estimated nucleated cells by amplifying reference gene primers. Clones were read by immunoSEQ multiplex PCR, and TCRdb kept only the in-frame ones, dropping some. The V and J calls and clone size were taken over from that table, and D and trimming were inferred from the DNA. The sample lists approximately 260,000 clones; 70% to 90% were seen once. Germline V gene sequence: CDR1 GTSNPN, CDR2 SVGIG (reference sequence). V lost 3 bases to trimming and J lost 4 bases, with 12 bases between them. The CDR3 runs to 13 residues. Sequencing used peripheral blood. The chain has TRBV30 and TRBJ1-2; D remains unclear. The receptor comes from a woman aged 40 to 55 who had recovered from COVID-19. As DNA, the CDR3 is TGTGCCTGGAGCCATATCTACCGCTATGGCTACACCTTC. Protein sequence: CAWSHIYRYGYTF.